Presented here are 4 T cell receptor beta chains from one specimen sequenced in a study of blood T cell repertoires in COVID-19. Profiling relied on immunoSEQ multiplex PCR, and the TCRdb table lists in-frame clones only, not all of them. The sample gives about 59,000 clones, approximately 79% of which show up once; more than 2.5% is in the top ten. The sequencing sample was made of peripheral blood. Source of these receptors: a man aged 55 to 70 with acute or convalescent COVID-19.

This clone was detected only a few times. The chain's CDR3 is CASSWDSATEAFF. CDR3 nucleotides: TGTGCCAGCAGCTGGGACTCTGCCACTGAAGCTTTCTTT. The chain links TRBV5-4 to TRBJ1-1, with D possibly matching TRBD1 (5 bases). V was pared by 3 bases and J by 4 bases, with 10 bases between. The CDR3 is 13 residues long. Germline-derived CDR1 and CDR2 are SGHNT and YYREEE (reference sequence).

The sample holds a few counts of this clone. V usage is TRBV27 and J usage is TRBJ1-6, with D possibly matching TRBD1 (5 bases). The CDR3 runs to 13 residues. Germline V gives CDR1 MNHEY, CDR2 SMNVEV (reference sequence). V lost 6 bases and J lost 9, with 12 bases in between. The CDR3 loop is CASRDNLSSPLHF. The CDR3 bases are TGTGCCAGCAGGGACAATTTGAGTTCACCCCTCCACTTT.

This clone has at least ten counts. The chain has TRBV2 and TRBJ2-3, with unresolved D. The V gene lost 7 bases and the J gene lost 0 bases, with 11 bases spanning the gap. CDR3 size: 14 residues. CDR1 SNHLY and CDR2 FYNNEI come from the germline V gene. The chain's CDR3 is CASTSAYSTDTQYF. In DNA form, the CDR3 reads TGTGCCAGCACCTCCGCGTACAGCACAGATACGCAGTATTTT.

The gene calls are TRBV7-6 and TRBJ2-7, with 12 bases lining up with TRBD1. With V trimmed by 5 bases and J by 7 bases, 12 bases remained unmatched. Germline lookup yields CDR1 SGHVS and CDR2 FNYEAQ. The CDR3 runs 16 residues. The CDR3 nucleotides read TGTGCCAGCAGCCAGAGTCCGGGACAGGGGGCTCGGGAGCAGTACTTC. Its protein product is CASSQSPGQGAREQYF.